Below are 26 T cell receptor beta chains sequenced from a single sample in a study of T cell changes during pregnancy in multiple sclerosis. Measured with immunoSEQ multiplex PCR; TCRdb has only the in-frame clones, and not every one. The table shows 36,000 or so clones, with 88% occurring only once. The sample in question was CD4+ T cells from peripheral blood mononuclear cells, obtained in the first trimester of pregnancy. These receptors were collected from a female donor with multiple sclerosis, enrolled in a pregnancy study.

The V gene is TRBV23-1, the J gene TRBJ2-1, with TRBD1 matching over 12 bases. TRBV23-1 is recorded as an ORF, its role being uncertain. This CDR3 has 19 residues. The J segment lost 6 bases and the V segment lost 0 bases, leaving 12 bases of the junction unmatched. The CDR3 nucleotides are TGCGCCAGCAGTCAATCGAAAATCACGGGACAGGGGGCTCTCAATGAGCAGTTCTTC. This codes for CASSQSKITGQGALNEQFF.

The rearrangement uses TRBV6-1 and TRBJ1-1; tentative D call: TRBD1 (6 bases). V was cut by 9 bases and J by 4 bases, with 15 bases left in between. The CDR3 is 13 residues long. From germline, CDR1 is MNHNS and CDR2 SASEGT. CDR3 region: CASFFRGTTEAFF. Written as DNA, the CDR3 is TGTGCCAGTTTCTTCAGGGGAACCACTGAAGCTTTCTTT.

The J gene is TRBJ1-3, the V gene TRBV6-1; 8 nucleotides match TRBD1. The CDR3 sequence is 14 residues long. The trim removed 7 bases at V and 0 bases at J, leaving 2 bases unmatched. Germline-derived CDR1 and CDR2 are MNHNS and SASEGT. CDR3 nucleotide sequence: TGTGCCAGCAATGGACAGGGCTCTGGAAACACCATATATTTT. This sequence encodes CASNGQGSGNTIYF.

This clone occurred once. The CDR3 region has the DNA TGTGCCTGGAATAGCGGGAGGTCGACAGATACGCAGTATTTT. Encoded protein: CAWNSGRSTDTQYF. This chain links TRBV30 with TRBJ2-3; 10 bases agree with TRBD2. With 4 bases clipped from V and 3 bases from J, the junction kept 4 bases outside the gene matches. CDR1 and CDR2 from the germline V gene are GTSNPN and SVGIG (reference sequence). The CDR3 loop spans 14 amino acids. The entire variable domain, with the rest obtained from reference TRBV30 and TRBJ2-3, is as follows: SQTIHQWPATLVQPVGSPLSLECTVEGTSNPNLYWYRQAAGRGLQLLFYSVGIGQISSEVPQNLSASRPQDRQFILSSKKLLLSDSGFYLCAWNSGRSTDTQYFGPGTRLTVL.

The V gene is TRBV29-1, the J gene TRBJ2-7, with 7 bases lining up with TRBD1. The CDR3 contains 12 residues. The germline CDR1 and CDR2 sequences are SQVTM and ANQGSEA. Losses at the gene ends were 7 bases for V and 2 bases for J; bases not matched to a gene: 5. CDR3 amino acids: CSALQGAYEQYF. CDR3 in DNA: TGCAGCGCCCTCCAGGGGGCCTACGAGCAGTACTTC.

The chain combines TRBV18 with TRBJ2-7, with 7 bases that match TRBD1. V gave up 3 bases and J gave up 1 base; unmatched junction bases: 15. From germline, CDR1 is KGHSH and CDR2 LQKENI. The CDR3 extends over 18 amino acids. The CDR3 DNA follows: TGTGCCAGCTCACCTGGAGGTTTTAAGGGGGCGAATTCCTACGAGCAGTACTTC. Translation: CASSPGGFKGANSYEQYF.

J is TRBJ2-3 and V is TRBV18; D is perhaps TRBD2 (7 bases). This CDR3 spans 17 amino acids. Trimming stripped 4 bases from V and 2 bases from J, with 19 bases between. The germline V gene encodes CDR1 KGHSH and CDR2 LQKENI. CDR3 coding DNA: TGTGCCAGCTCACGTATGACACGGGGGGCGTCCACAGATACGCAGTATTTT. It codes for CASSRMTRGASTDTQYF. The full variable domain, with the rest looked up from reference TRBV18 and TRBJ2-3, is NAGVMQNPRHLVRRRGQEARLRCSPMKGHSHVYWYRQLPEEGLKFMVYLQKENIIDESGMPKERFSAEFPKEGPSILRIQQVVRGDSAAYFCASSRMTRGASTDTQYFGPGTRLTVL.

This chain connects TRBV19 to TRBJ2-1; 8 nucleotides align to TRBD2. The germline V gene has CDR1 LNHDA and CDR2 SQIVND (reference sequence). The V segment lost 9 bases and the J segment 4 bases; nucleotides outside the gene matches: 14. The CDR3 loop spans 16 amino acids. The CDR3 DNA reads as TGTGCCAGCCTAACTAATGGACCTAGCGGGTACAATGAGCAGTTCTTC. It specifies CASLTNGPSGYNEQFF.

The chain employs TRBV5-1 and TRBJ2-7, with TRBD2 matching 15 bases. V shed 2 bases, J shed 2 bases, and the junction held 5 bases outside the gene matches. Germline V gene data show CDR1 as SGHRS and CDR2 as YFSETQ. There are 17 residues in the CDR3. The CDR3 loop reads CASSLGTSGRFTYEQYF. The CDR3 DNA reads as TGCGCCAGCAGCTTAGGGACTAGCGGGAGGTTCACCTACGAGCAGTACTTC.

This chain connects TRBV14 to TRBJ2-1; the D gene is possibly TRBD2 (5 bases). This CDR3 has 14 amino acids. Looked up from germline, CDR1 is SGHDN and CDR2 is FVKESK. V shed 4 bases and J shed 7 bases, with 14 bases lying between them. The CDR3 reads CASSLLLESNEQFF. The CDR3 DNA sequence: TGTGCCAGCAGCCTGTTACTAGAGAGTAATGAGCAGTTCTTC.

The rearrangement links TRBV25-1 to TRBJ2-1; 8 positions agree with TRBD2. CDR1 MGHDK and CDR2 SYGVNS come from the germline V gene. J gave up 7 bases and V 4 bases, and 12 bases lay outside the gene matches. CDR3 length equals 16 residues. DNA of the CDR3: TGTGCCAGCAGTGGGACCGGGGGACTAGGTAAAAATGAGCAGTTCTTC. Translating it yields CASSGTGGLGKNEQFF. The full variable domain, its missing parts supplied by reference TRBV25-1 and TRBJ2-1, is EADIYQTPRYLVIGTGKKITLECSQTMGHDKMYWYQQDPGMELHLIHYSYGVNSTEKGDLSSESTVSRIRTEHFPLTLESARPSHTSQYLCASSGTGGLGKNEQFFGPGTRLTVL.

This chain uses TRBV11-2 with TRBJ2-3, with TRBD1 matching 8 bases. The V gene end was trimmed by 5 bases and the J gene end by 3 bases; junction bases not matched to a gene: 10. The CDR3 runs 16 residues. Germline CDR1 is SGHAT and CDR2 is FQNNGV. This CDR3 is CASSIVAGGSTDTQYF. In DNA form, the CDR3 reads TGTGCCAGCAGCATAGTGGCAGGGGGCTCTACAGATACGCAGTATTTT.

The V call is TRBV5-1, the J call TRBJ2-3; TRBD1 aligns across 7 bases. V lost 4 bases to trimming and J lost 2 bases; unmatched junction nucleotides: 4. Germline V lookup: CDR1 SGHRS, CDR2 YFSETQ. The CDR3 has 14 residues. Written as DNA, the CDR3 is TGCGCCAGCAGCAAGGACAGGCCCACAGATACGCAGTATTTT. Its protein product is CASSKDRPTDTQYF.

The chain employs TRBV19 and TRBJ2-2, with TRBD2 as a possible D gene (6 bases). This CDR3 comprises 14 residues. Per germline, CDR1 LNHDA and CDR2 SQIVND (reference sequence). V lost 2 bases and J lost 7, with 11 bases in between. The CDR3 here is CASSISAGLGELFF. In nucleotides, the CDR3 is TGTGCCAGTAGTATAAGTGCGGGGCTCGGGGAGCTGTTTTTT.

The CDR3 DNA reads TGTGCCAGTAGTAGAGGTAGTCTAGAGACCCAGTACTTC. Translation gives CASSRGSLETQYF. V is TRBV19 and J is TRBJ2-5; D unclear. The V gene's germline CDR1 is LNHDA and CDR2 SQIVND (reference sequence). The ends were cut back, 4 bases at V and 4 bases at J, with 10 bases in the middle. The CDR3 sequence is 13 residues long. Looking up the rest from reference TRBV19 and TRBJ2-5 gives the full variable domain: DGGITQSPKYLFRKEGQNVTLSCEQNLNHDAMYWYRQDPGQGLRLIYYSQIVNDFQKGDIAEGYSVSREKKESFPLTVTSAQKNPTAFYLCASSRGSLETQYFGPGTRLLVL.

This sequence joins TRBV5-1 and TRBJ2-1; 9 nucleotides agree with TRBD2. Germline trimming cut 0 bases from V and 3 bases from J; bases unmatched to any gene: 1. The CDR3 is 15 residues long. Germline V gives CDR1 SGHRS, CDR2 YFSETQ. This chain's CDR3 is CASSLEAGGYNEQFF. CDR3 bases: TGCGCCAGCAGCTTGGAAGCGGGAGGCTACAATGAGCAGTTCTTC.

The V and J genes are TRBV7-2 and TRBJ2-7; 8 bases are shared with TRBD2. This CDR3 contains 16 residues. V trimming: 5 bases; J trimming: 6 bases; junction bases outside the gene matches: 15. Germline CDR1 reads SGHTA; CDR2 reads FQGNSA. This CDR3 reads CASSLGSGGPISEQYF. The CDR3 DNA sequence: TGTGCCAGCAGCCTAGGGTCGGGAGGGCCGATCTCCGAGCAGTACTTC.

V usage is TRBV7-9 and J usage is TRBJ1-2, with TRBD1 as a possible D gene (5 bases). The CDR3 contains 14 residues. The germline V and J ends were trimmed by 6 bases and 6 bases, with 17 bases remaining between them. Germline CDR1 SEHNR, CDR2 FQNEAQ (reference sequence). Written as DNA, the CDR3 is TGTGCCAGCAGTCTGGGGAGGCAGGGAAATGGCTACACCTTC. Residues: CASSLGRQGNGYTF.

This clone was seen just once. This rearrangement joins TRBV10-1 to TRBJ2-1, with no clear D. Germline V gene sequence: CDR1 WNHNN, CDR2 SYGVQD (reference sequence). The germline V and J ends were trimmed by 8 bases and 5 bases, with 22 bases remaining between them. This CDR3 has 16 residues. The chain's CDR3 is CASAEDSMNHNNEQFF. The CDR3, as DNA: TGCGCCAGCGCAGAAGACTCCATGAATCATAACAATGAGCAGTTCTTC.

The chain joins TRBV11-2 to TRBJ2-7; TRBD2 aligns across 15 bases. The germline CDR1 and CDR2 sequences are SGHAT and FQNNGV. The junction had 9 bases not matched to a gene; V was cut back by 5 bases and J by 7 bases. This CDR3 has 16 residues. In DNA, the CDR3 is TGTGCCAGCAGCGGGGGACTAGCGGGGGGTTCGGGGGAGCAGTACTTC. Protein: CASSGGLAGGSGEQYF.

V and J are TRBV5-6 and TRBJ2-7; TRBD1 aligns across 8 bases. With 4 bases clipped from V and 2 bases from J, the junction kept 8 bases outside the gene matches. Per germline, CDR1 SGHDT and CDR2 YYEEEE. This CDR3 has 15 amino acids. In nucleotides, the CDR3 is TGTGCCAGCAGCCTGGCCCCGGGACAGGCCTACGAGCAGTACTTC. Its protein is CASSLAPGQAYEQYF.

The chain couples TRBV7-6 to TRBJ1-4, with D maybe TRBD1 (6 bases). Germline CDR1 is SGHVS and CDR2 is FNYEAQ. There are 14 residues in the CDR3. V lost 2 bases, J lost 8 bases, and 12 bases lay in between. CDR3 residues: CASSLSGGAEKLFF. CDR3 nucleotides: TGTGCCAGCAGCTTAAGCGGGGGCGCAGAAAAACTGTTTTTT.

The CDR3 bases are TGTGCCATCAGTGGTTACGGTCTAGCGGGGGGTCGGAATGAGCAGTTCTTC. Translating it yields CAISGYGLAGGRNEQFF. This chain connects TRBV10-3 to TRBJ2-1, with 11 bases aligning to TRBD2. CDR3 length equals 17 residues. Germline V CDR1 and CDR2: ENHRY, SYGVKD. V gave up 4 bases and J gave up 7 bases; unmatched junction bases: 12.

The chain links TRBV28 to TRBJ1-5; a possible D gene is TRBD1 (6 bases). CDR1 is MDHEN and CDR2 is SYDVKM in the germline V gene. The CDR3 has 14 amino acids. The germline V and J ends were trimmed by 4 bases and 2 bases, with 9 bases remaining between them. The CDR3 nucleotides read TGTGCCAGCAGTTCTCGACAGGGCAATCAGCCCCAGCATTTT. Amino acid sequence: CASSSRQGNQPQHF.

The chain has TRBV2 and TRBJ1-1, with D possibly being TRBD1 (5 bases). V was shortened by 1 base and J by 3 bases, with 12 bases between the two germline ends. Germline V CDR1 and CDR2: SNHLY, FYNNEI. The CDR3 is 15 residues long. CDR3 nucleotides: TGTGCCAGCAGTGAAGGGGTCAGGGTGGACACTGAAGCTTTCTTT. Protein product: CASSEGVRVDTEAFF.

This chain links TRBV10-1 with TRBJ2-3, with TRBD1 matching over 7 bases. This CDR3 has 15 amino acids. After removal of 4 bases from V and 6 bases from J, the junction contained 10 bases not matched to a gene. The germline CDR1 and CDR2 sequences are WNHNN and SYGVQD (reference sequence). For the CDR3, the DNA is TGCGCCAGCAGTGTGGGACAGAGGATGGGGGATACGCAGTATTTT. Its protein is CASSVGQRMGDTQYF.